The 10 T cell receptor beta chains reported below all come from one sample, sequenced in a study of T cell repertoires in aging, cancer and after chemotherapy. The template was genomic DNA from peripheral blood, not RNA. TRB rearrangements spanning V, D and J were amplified using mixed TRB-A/B primers. TCRdb reprocessed the multiplex PCR reads via MiXCR and lists one record per CDR3 protein. This sample has 5,000 to 7,000 distinct CDR3 sequences, with 38% found just once. Sequenced input: blood. The receptors shown here come from a human donor with a blood cancer.

V gene TRBV12-3 or TRBV12-4 combines with J gene TRBJ1-6; TRBD1 matches 7 bases. The CDR3 consists of 15 residues. The V segment lost 3 bases and the J segment 8 bases; nucleotides outside the gene matches: 7. The CDR3 nucleotides read TGTGCCAGCAGTTTTTGGGGCAGGGGGTATTCACCCCTCCACTTT. Protein product: CASSFWGRGYSPLHF.

This clonotype appeared a single time. The rearrangement uses TRBV20-1 and TRBJ2-3; perhaps TRBD2 as D (5 bases). The CDR3 runs 13 residues. Trimming removed 3 bases at V and 5 bases at J, with 12 bases between. Germline V CDR1 and CDR2: DFQATT, SNEGSKA (reference sequence). CDR3 in amino acids: CSARRLGGDTQYF. DNA of the CDR3: TGCAGTGCTAGGCGACTCGGAGGAGATACGCAGTATTTT.

This clonotype was counted a few times. The rearrangement uses TRBV7-6 and TRBJ1-5; 12 positions match TRBD1. The germline gives CDR1 SGHVS, CDR2 FNYEAQ. The CDR3 totals 17 residues. V lost 4 bases, J lost 4 bases, and 8 bases stayed unmatched. The CDR3 loop reads CASSSGQGAGGNQPQHF. The CDR3 DNA follows: TGTGCCAGCAGCTCGGGACAGGGGGCAGGGGGAAATCAGCCCCAGCATTTT.

This clonotype was detected a few times. The chain couples TRBV29-1 to TRBJ2-7, with D hard to call. Germline V gene sequence: CDR1 SQVTM, CDR2 ANQGSEA. This CDR3 spans 13 amino acids. Deletions cut 0 bases from V and 6 bases from J, with 12 bases between. CDR3 sequence (DNA): TGCAGCGTTGAAGATAGTTCCAGTAGCGAGCAGTACTTC. Its translation: CSVEDSSSSEQYF.

The chain links TRBV5-4 to TRBJ1-2; no clear D. The CDR3 covers 15 residues. Germline CDR1 is SGHNT and CDR2 is YYREEE (reference sequence). V dropped 1 base and J dropped 2 bases, with 12 bases sitting between them. CDR3 amino acids: CASSLNLGINYGYTF. For the CDR3, the DNA is TGTGCCAGCAGCTTGAACTTGGGGATCAACTATGGCTACACCTTC.

Here the CDR3 reads CSVGQGNQPQHF. CDR3 nucleotide sequence: TGCAGCGTTGGTCAGGGCAATCAGCCCCAGCATTTT. The chain employs TRBV29-1 and TRBJ1-5; D is unclear. Trimming left V 4 bases short and J 2 bases short, with 6 bases between. In germline, CDR1 is SQVTM, CDR2 ANQGSEA. The CDR3 sequence is 12 residues long.

The rearrangement links TRBV7-6 to TRBJ2-1; D not certain. V lost 5 bases and J 10 bases, leaving 12 bases between the germline ends. Germline assignment: CDR1 SGHVS and CDR2 FNYEAQ. There are 12 residues in the CDR3. The chain's CDR3 is CASSPAVREQFF. For the CDR3, the DNA is TGTGCCAGCAGCCCTGCCGTCCGGGAGCAGTTCTTC.

The V and J genes are TRBV5-6 and TRBJ1-5; D possibly corresponds to TRBD1 (5 bases). The V gene lost 0 bases and the J gene lost 0 bases, with 13 bases spanning the gap. The CDR3 consists of 17 residues. CDR1 and CDR2 from the germline V gene are SGHDT and YYEEEE. In DNA form, the CDR3 reads TGTGCCAGCAGCTTGGGCGGGGACGGGCTTAGCAATCAGCCCCAGCATTTT. Its translation: CASSLGGDGLSNQPQHF.

Within the sample, this clonotype is medium-sized. This chain uses TRBV29-1 with TRBJ2-7; D is uncertain. The CDR3 extends over 12 amino acids. From germline, CDR1 is SQVTM and CDR2 ANQGSEA. V was pared by 4 bases and J by 0 bases, with 7 bases between. The CDR3: CSVGQYSYEQYF. CDR3 nucleotides: TGCAGCGTTGGGCAGTACTCCTACGAGCAGTACTTC.

This clonotype is categorized as medium-sized. This chain uses TRBV15 with TRBJ2-5; D is undetermined. Germline-derived CDR1 and CDR2 are LNHNV and YYDKDF (reference sequence). The V gene lost 3 bases and the J gene lost 2 bases, with 7 bases spanning the gap. This CDR3 has 13 amino acids. The chain's CDR3 is CATSRGTQETQYF. The CDR3 coding sequence is TGTGCCACCAGCAGGGGAACTCAAGAGACCCAGTACTTC.